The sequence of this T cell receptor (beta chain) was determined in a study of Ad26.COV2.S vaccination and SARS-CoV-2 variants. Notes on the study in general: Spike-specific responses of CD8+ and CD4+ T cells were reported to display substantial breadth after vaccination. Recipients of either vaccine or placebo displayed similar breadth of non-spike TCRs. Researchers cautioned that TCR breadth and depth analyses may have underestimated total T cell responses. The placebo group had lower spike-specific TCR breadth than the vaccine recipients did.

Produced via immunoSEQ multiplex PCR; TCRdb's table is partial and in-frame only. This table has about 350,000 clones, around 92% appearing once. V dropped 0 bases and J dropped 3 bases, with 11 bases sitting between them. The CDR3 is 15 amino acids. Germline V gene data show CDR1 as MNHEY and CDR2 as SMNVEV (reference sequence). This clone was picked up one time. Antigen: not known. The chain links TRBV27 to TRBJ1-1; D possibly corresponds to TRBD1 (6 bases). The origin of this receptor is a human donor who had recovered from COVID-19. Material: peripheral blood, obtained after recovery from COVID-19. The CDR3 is CASSLSRGADTEAFF. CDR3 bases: TGTGCCAGCAGTTTATCGAGGGGGGCCGACACTGAAGCTTTCTTT.